Listed below are T cell receptor beta chains from one sample, sequenced in a study of blood T cell repertoires in COVID-19. Measured with immunoSEQ multiplex PCR; TCRdb has only the in-frame clones, and not every one. The sample yields over 200,000 clones, about 80% seen once. The sequencing input was peripheral blood. These receptors all come from an elderly woman with COVID-19, enrolled during active disease. CDR3s leave out the opening cysteine and the closing phenylalanine or tryptophan.

j_call v_call cdr3_aa
TRBJ2-1 TRBV19 ASSTSSGISYNEQF
TRBJ1-5 TRBV4-1 ASSQVGGGGGQPQH
TRBJ2-7 TRBV6-2/TRBV6-3 ASSPPASSSYEQY
TRBJ2-5 TRBV28 ASSPAGGGETQY
TRBJ1-1 TRBV7-8 ASSLLDTEAF
TRBJ1-2 TRBV5-1 ASSLAVRGQGDGLH
TRBJ1-5 TRBV6-6 ASSPRQGRSNQPQH
TRBJ2-7 TRBV7-3 ASSLQVQGEQY
TRBJ1-1 TRBV3-1/TRBV3-2 ASSQAGVTEAF
TRBJ1-2 TRBV4-1 ASSQGSGDSGYGYT
TRBJ2-3 TRBV28 ASSLSPSGSGGDTQY
TRBJ2-5 TRBV7-9 ASSGWHVSGSETQY
TRBJ2-3 TRBV5-4 ASRAWISGSTDTQY
TRBJ2-5 TRBV6-5 ASSYRDLPPQETQY
TRBJ1-2 TRBV5-5 ASSLGTGKWGDGYT
TRBJ1-2 TRBV3-1/TRBV3-2 ASTPERTFNYGYT
TRBJ2-7 TRBV7-9 ASSPREGLGEQY
TRBJ1-1 TRBV2 ASRMGQVNTEAF
TRBJ1-2 TRBV27 ASSLGTRGYGYT
TRBJ2-1 TRBV15 ATSRPEVSSYNEQF
TRBJ1-2 TRBV19 ASSIAGPYGYT
TRBJ1-1 TRBV2 ASSEDIAAF
TRBJ2-1 TRBV9 ASSVRGNTYNEQF
TRBJ1-2 TRBV7-9 ASRGGQNYGYT
TRBJ1-5 TRBV19 ASSTQSPARGGGPQH
TRBJ1-2 TRBV28 ASRRTGDGYT
TRBJ1-1 TRBV7-9 ASSSQGGRAF
TRBJ1-2 TRBV9 ASSDGLNYGYT
TRBJ1-5 TRBV27 ASSQQGPSQPQH
TRBJ2-3 TRBV4-1 ASSQFRGGWDTQY
TRBJ2-7 TRBV2 ASSEGGGMTSYEQY